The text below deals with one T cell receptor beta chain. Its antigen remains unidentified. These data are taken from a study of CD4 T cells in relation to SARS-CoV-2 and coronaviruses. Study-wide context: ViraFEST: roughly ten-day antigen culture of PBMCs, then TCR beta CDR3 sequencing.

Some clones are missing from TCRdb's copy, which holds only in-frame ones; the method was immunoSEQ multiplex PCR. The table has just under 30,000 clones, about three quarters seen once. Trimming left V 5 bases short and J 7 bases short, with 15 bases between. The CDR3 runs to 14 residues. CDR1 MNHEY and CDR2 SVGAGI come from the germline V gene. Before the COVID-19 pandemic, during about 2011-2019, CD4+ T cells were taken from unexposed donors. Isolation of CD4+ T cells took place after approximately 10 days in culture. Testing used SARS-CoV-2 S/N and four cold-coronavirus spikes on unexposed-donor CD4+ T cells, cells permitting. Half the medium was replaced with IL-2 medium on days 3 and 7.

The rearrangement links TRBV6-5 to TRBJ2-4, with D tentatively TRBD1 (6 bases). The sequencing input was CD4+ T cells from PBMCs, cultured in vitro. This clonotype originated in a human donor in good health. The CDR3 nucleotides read TGTGCCAGCAGTCCGGGACACTACAACAACATTCAGTACTTC. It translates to CASSPGHYNNIQYF.